The present entry profiles one T cell receptor beta chain with its context. What it binds is not known. PCR amplification relied on 60 Vbeta primers (plus 13 Jbeta primers). Only in-frame clones appear in the TCRdb table, and some are missing; sequencing was by immunoSEQ multiplex PCR. The data show 150,000 to 200,000 clones, nearly 70% seen once. These data originate in a study of cytomegalovirus exposure and HLA in healthy donors. Study as a whole: A preliminary data release comprised roughly 80 million unique TCRs obtained from HLA-typed donors. Whole-study findings and limits: The analysis excluded some indistinguishable V segments, including TRBV6-2 and TRBV6-3.

CDR3 length: 15 amino acids. Per germline, CDR1 MRHNA and CDR2 SNTAGT. After removal of 4 bases from V and 0 bases from J, the junction contained 6 bases not matched to a gene. Source material: PBMCs. This clonotype was sampled from a man aged 30-40 years in good health and CMV-seropositive. This sequence joins TRBV6-4 and TRBJ2-7, with 7 bases matching TRBD2. As DNA, the CDR3 is TGTGCCAGCAGTGGTGGGCGGGAGCGCTCCTACGAGCAGTACTTC. It translates to CASSGGRERSYEQYF.